These T cell receptor beta chains were read from a single sample in a study of glioma-infiltrating T cells. TCRdb recomputed calls from the multiplex PCR reads with MiXCR, one row per CDR3 protein. The table lists under 200,000 distinct CDR3 sequences, around 40% of them singletons. The material sequenced was glioma tissue, nonneoplastic brain tissue, or PBMCs (not recorded which). The receptors were sampled from a human donor with low-grade glioma or glioblastoma, undergoing nonglioma brain surgery, or in good health (not recorded which). CDR3s include the opening cysteine and the closing phenylalanine or tryptophan. A D gene is named only where the DNA matches it firmly. Rows may omit the clone size; those that give it use once, few, many or a size class.

J gene: TRBJ1-6; clone size: many; D gene: NA; V gene: TRBV7-8; CDR3 protein: CASSGGTENSPLHF; CDR3 DNA: TGTGCCAGCTCGGGGGGGACTGAAAATTCACCCCTCCACTTT
J gene: TRBJ2-3; clone size: many; D gene: NA; V gene: TRBV15; CDR3 protein: CATSWRRGRDTQYF; CDR3 DNA: TGTGCCACCAGCTGGCGAAGGGGAAGAGATACGCAGTATTTT
J gene: TRBJ2-1; clone size: many; D gene: NA; V gene: TRBV28; CDR3 protein: CASSLSGRKSNEQFF; CDR3 DNA: TGTGCCAGCAGTTTATCGGGCAGGAAATCCAATGAGCAGTTCTTC
J gene: TRBJ2-1; clone size: NA; D gene: TRBD2; V gene: TRBV20-1; CDR3 protein: CTARDDRGSLAGGNTYNEQFF; CDR3 DNA: TGCACTGCTAGAGATGACCGCGGATCCCTAGCGGGAGGAAACACCTACAATGAGCAGTTCTTC
J gene: TRBJ2-5; clone size: NA; D gene: NA; V gene: TRBV29-1; CDR3 protein: CSVVSAQETQYF; CDR3 DNA: TGCAGCGTTGTTTCAGCGCAAGAGACCCAGTACTTC
J gene: TRBJ1-1; clone size: few; D gene: NA; V gene: TRBV18; CDR3 protein: CASSPRQLNTEAFF; CDR3 DNA: TGTGCCAGCTCACCAAGGCAGCTGAACACTGAAGCTTTCTTT
J gene: TRBJ2-5; clone size: NA; D gene: TRBD1; V gene: TRBV5-1; CDR3 protein: CASSSSSGTGVETQYF; CDR3 DNA: TGCGCCAGCAGCTCATCATCCGGGACAGGTGTTGAGACCCAGTACTTC
J gene: TRBJ2-6; clone size: NA; D gene: NA; V gene: TRBV14; CDR3 protein: CASGDSDFSGANVLTF; CDR3 DNA: TGTGCCAGCGGCGACTCTGACTTCTCTGGGGCCAACGTCCTGACTTTC
J gene: TRBJ1-4; clone size: NA; D gene: NA; V gene: TRBV7-9; CDR3 protein: CASRPQGTNEKLFF; CDR3 DNA: TGTGCCAGCAGGCCACAGGGAACTAATGAAAAACTGTTTTTT
J gene: TRBJ2-7; clone size: NA; D gene: NA; V gene: TRBV4-1; CDR3 protein: CGSSQEPMSSYEQYF; CDR3 DNA: TGCGGCAGCAGCCAAGAACCGATGAGCTCCTACGAGCAGTACTTC
J gene: TRBJ1-1; clone size: few; D gene: NA; V gene: TRBV4-2; CDR3 protein: CASSQGDFTEAFF; CDR3 DNA: TGTGCCAGCAGCCAGGGGGATTTCACTGAAGCTTTCTTT
J gene: TRBJ1-5; clone size: NA; D gene: NA; V gene: TRBV27; CDR3 protein: CASAFYSNRPKHF; CDR3 DNA: TGTGCCAGCGCCTTCTATAGCAATCGGCCCAAGCATTTT